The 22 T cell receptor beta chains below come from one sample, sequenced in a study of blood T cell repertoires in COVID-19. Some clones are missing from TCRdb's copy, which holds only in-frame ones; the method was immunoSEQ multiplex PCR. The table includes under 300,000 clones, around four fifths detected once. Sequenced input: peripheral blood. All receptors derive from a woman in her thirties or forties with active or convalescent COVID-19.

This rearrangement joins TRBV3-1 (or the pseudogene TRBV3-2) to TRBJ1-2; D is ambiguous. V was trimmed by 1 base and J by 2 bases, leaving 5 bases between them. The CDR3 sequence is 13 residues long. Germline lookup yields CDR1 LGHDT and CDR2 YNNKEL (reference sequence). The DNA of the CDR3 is TGTGCCAGCAGCCAAGGAGGGAACTATGGCTACACCTTC. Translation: CASSQGGNYGYTF.

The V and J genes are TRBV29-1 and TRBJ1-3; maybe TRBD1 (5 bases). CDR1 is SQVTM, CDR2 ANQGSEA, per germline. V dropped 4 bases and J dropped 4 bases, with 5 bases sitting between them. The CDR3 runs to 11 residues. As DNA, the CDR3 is TGCAGCGTTGGGACAGGAAACACCATATATTTT. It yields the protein CSVGTGNTIYF.

The CDR3 bases are TGCGCCAGCAGCCCCTCCCCGGGACAGGGCACAGATACGCAGTATTTT. Translating it yields CASSPSPGQGTDTQYF. The gene calls are TRBV4-1 and TRBJ2-3, with 8 bases fitting TRBD1. J gave up 1 base and V 4 bases, and 7 bases lay outside the gene matches. The CDR3 spans 16 residues. Germline CDR1 MGHRA, CDR2 YSYEKL.

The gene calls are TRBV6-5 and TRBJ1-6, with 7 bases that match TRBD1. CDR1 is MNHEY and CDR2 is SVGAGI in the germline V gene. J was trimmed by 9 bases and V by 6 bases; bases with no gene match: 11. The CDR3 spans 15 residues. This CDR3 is CASRPRGTSASPLHF. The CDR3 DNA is TGTGCCAGCAGACCCAGGGGGACAAGTGCTTCACCCCTCCACTTT.

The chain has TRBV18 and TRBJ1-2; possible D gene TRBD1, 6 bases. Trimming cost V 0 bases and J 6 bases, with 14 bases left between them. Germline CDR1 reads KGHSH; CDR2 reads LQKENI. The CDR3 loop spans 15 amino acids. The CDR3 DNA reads TGTGCCAGCTCACCACCGAGTAGGGCAGGGGATGGCTACACCTTC. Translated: CASSPPSRAGDGYTF.

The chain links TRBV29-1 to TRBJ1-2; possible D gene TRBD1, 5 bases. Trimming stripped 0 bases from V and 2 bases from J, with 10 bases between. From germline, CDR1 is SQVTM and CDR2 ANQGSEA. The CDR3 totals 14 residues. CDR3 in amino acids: CSVEDEKGNYGYTF. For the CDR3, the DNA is TGCAGCGTTGAAGATGAAAAGGGGAACTATGGCTACACCTTC.

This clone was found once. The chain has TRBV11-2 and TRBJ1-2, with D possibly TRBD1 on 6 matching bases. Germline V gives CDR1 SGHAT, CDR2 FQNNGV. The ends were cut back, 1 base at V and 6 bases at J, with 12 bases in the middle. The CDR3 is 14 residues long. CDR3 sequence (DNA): TGTGCCAGCAGCTTAGTAGGGGGATGGGATGGCTACACCTTC. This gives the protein CASSLVGGWDGYTF.

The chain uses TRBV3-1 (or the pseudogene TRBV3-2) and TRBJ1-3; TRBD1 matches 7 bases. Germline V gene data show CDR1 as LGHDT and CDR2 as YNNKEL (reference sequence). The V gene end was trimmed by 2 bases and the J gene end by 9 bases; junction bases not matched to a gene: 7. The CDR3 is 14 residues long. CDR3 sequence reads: CASSQRDSGGTIYF. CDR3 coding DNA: TGTGCCAGCAGCCAAAGGGACAGTGGAGGCACCATATATTTT.

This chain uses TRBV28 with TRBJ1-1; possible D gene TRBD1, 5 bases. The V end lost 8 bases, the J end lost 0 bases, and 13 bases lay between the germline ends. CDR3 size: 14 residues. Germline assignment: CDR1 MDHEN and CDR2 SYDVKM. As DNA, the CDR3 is TGTGCCAGCGGTCTGGGCAGGGTGAACACTGAAGCTTTCTTT. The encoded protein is CASGLGRVNTEAFF.

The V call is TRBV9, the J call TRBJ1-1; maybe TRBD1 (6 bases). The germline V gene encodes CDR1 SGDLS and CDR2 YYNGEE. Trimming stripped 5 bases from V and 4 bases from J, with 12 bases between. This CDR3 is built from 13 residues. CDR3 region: CASSYQGTTEAFF. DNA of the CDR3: TGTGCCAGCAGTTATCAGGGGACCACTGAAGCTTTCTTT.

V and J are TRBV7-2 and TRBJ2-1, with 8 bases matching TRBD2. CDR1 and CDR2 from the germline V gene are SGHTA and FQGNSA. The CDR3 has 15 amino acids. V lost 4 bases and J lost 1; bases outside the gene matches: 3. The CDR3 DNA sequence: TGTGCCAGCAGCTATAGCGGGGATTCCTACAATGAGCAGTTCTTC. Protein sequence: CASSYSGDSYNEQFF.

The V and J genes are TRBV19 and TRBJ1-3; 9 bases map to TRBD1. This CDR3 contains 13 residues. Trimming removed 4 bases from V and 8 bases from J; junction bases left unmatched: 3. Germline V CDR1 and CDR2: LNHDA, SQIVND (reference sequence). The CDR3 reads CASSTQGAHTIYF. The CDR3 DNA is TGTGCCAGTAGTACACAGGGGGCACACACCATATATTTT.

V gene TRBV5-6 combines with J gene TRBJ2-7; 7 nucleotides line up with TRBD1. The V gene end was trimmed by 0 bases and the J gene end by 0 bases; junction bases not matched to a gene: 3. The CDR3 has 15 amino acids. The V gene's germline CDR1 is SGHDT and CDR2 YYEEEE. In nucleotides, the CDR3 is TGTGCCAGCAGCTTGGTGACAGGGCGCTCCTACGAGCAGTACTTC. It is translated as CASSLVTGRSYEQYF.

This CDR3 reads CASSYTSVTGELFF. The CDR3 DNA reads as TGTGCCAGCAGCTACACTAGTGTGACCGGGGAGCTGTTTTTT. The chain combines TRBV7-2 with TRBJ2-2; D is possibly TRBD2 (5 bases). The CDR3 totals 14 residues. V lost 4 bases, J lost 5 bases, and 11 bases lay in between. Germline CDR1 reads SGHTA; CDR2 reads FQGNSA.

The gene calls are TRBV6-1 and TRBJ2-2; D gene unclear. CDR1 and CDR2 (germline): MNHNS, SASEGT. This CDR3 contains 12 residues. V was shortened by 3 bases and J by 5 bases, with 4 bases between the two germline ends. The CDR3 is CASSEETGELFF. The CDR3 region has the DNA TGTGCCAGCAGTGAGGAGACCGGGGAGCTGTTTTTT.

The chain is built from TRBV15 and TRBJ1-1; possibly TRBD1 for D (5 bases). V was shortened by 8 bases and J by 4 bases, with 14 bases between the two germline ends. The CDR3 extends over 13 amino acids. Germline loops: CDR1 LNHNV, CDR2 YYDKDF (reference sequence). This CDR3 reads CATSTTGGTEAFF. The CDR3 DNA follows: TGTGCCACCTCAACGACGGGGGGCACTGAAGCTTTCTTT. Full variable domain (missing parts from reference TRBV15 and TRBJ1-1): DAMVIQNPRYQVTQFGKPVTLSCSQTLNHNVMYWYQQKSSQAPKLLFHYYDKDFNNEADTPDNFQSRRPNTSFCFLDIRSPGLGDTAMYLCATSTTGGTEAFFGQGTRLTVV.

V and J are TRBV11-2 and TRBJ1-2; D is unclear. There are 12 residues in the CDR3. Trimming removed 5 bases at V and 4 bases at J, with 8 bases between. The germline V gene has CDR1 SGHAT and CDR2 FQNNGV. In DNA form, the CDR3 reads TGTGCCAGCAGCGAGGGTCCCTATGGCTACACCTTC. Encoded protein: CASSEGPYGYTF.

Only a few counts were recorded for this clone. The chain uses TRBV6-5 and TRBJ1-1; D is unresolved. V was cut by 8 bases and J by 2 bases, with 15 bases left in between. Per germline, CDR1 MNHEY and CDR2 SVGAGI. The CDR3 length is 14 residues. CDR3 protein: CASGQRRINTEAFF. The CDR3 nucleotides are TGTGCCAGCGGGCAGCGGAGAATAAACACTGAAGCTTTCTTT.

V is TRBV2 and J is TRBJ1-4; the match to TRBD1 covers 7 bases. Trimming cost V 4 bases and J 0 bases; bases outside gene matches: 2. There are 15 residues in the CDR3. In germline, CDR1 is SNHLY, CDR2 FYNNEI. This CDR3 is CASSGQGATNEKLFF. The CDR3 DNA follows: TGTGCCAGCAGTGGACAGGGTGCAACTAATGAAAAACTGTTTTTT.

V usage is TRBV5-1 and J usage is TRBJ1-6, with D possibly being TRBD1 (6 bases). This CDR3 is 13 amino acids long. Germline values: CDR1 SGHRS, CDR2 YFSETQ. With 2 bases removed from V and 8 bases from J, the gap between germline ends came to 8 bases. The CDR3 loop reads CASSLQGDSPLHF. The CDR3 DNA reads TGCGCCAGCAGCTTACAGGGTGATTCACCCCTCCACTTT.

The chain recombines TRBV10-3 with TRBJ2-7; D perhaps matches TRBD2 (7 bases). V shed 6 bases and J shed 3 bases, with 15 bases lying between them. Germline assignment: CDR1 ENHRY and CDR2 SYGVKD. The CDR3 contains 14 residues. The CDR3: CAIRGGPTGYEQYF. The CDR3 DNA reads TGTGCCATCAGGGGGGGGCCCACTGGCTACGAGCAGTACTTC.

CDR3 nucleotides: TGTGCCAGTAAGTTGGGACACCAGAACTATGGCTACACCTTC. Its translation: CASKLGHQNYGYTF. J is TRBJ1-2 and V is TRBV19, with D possibly TRBD1 on 6 matching bases. Deletions cut 7 bases from V and 2 bases from J, with 14 bases between. The germline CDR1 and CDR2 sequences are LNHDA and SQIVND (reference sequence). The CDR3 is made up of 14 amino acids.